This TCR beta chain was sequenced for a study of blood T cell repertoires in COVID-19. Study details: Some COVID-19 samples were acute and others convalescent; all came from the United States, Italy and Spain.

Followed longitudinally, the Seattle patients had been enrolled during active infection. As processed by the authors: Amplifying reference gene primers gave estimates of nucleated cell counts. Assay: immunoSEQ multiplex PCR; the TCRdb copy retains only in-frame clones and omits some. The V and J calls and clone size are taken from that table; D and trimming were inferred from the DNA. The table has roughly 480,000 clones, roughly 89% seen once. Germline V gene sequence: CDR1 SGHAT, CDR2 FQNNGV. CDR3 length: 13 amino acids. Trimming took off 3 bases at V and 1 base at J, with 6 bases between the two ends.

The origin of this receptor is a man aged 18 to 29 with COVID-19, enrolled during active disease. The chain uses TRBV11-2 and TRBJ1-2; D possibly corresponds to TRBD1 (5 bases). Sequenced material: peripheral blood. The CDR3 nucleotides read TGTGCCAGCAGCTTCAGGGATAACTATGGCTACACCTTC. Translating it yields CASSFRDNYGYTF.